The present T cell receptor beta chain was sequenced within a study of blood T cell repertoires in COVID-19. Study in general: T cells, B-cell-depleted T cells, or PBMCs supplied cDNA or gDNA.

The germline CDR1 and CDR2 sequences are SGDLS and YYNGEE. V gave up 2 bases and J gave up 0 bases, with 10 bases separating them. CDR3 length: 15 residues. Data came from immunoSEQ multiplex PCR; TCRdb stores just in-frame clones and leaves some out. Of around 130,000 clones detected, roughly three quarters appear once; the ten largest clones hold about a fifth. The sample holds a few counts of this clone. The source of this sequence is an elderly man with acute or convalescent COVID-19. Sequencing was done on a sample of peripheral blood. The rearrangement links TRBV9 to TRBJ2-3; D gene ambiguous. CDR3 region: CASSVGSLSTDTQYF. The CDR3 region has the DNA TGTGCCAGCAGCGTGGGCAGCCTCAGCACAGATACGCAGTATTTT.